The rows below give T cell receptor beta chains drawn from one sample of a study of control samples from healthy donors and cancer patients. This table comes from immunoSEQ multiplex PCR, and its TCRdb copy is limited to in-frame clones, with some not included. The sample contains 200,000 or so clones, about nine tenths of which appear only once. Sequenced: blood. Source of these receptors: a man aged 25-45 years in good health. Each CDR3 is given with its conserved first and last residue. A D gene is named only where the DNA matches it firmly. Clone size appears in some rows only: once, few, many, or a class for an expanded clone.

V	J	D	size	DNA	CDR3
TRBV5-6	TRBJ1-1	TRBD1	.	TGTGCCAGCAGCCCGCGGGACAGGGGGCCTGCTTTCTTT	CASSPRDRGPAFF
TRBV6-1	TRBJ2-7	.	once	TGTGCCAGCAGTGAAGACGACGGCTCCTACGAGCAGTACTTC	CASSEDDGSYEQYF
TRBV5-6	TRBJ2-1	.	.	TGTGCCAGCAGCTACGGATCGGGGGAAGCCAATGAGCAGTTCTTC	CASSYGSGEANEQFF
TRBV5-1	TRBJ2-3	TRBD2	.	TGCGCCAGCAGCTTGACTAGCGGGCAGACAGATACGCAGTATTTT	CASSLTSGQTDTQYF
TRBV5-4	TRBJ1-4	TRBD1	.	TGTGCCAGCAGCGAGGGACAGGGGGAAAAACTGTTTTTT	CASSEGQGEKLFF
TRBV11-2	TRBJ2-7	TRBD1	.	TGTGCCAGCAGCCCCCCCCCGGGACAGGGCTACGAGCAGTACTTC	CASSPPPGQGYEQYF
TRBV30	TRBJ1-4	.	.	TGTGCCTGGAGTGCCGAGGGAGGGGGACTGTTTTTT	CAWSAEGGGLFF
TRBV5-1	TRBJ2-3	.	.	TGCGCCAGCAGCTTCGAGGGGGATAGCACAGATACGCAGTATTTT	CASSFEGDSTDTQYF
TRBV7-2	TRBJ1-2	.	.	TGTGCCAGCAGCAGACAGGAAAGCAATGGCTACACCTTC	CASSRQESNGYTF
TRBV29-1	TRBJ1-1	.	.	TGCAGCGTTGGGGGACTGATGAACACTGAAGCTTTCTTT	CSVGGLMNTEAFF
TRBV14	TRBJ1-3	TRBD1	.	TGTGCCAGCAGCCCCCCGGGACAGGGCGGAAACACCATATATTTT	CASSPPGQGGNTIYF
TRBV5-4	TRBJ1-1	TRBD1	.	TGTGCCAGCAGCTTGACAGGGGGCACTGAAGCTTTCTTT	CASSLTGGTEAFF
TRBV3-1/TRBV3-2	TRBJ1-2	TRBD1	.	TGTGCCAGCAGCCATGGTTGGACAGGGAGGGATGGCTACACCTTC	CASSHGWTGRDGYTF
TRBV5-1	TRBJ2-2	TRBD1	.	TGCGCCAGCAGCTTGGGGGACAGAAACACCGGGGAGCTGTTTTTT	CASSLGDRNTGELFF
TRBV30	TRBJ2-7	TRBD1	.	TGTGCCTGGAGTCTGGGACAGCCCTCCTACGAGCAGTACTTC	CAWSLGQPSYEQYF
TRBV19	TRBJ2-2	.	.	TGTGCCAGTAGTATTAGGCGGCAAAACACCGGGGAGCTGTTTTTT	CASSIRRQNTGELFF
TRBV12-3/TRBV12-4	TRBJ2-1	.	.	TGTGCCAGCAAGATGGAAGGGGGCAATGAGCAGTTCTTC	CASKMEGGNEQFF
TRBV30	TRBJ1-1	.	.	TGTGCCTGGAATCAGGGAAGGTACACTGAAGCTTTCTTT	CAWNQGRYTEAFF
TRBV3-1/TRBV3-2	TRBJ1-3	.	.	TGTGCCAGCAGCCAAGTCTTGGGGGGGCACAGCTCTGGAAACACCATATATTTT	CASSQVLGGHSSGNTIYF
TRBV1	TRBJ2-7	.	.	TGCACCAGCAGCCAAGATCTTGGGACAGCGGGGGAGTTTTCCTACGAGCAGTACTTC	CTSSQDLGTAGEFSYEQYF
TRBV10-3	TRBJ2-7	TRBD1	.	TGTGCCATCAGTGTCACAGGGGCTTCCTACGAGCAGTACTTC	CAISVTGASYEQYF
TRBV7-2	TRBJ1-1	.	once	TGTGCCAGCAGCCCTTATCTGAACACTGAAGCTTTCTTT	CASSPYLNTEAFF
TRBV27	TRBJ2-2	.	.	TGTGCCAGCAGTTTTGGGGGCCCCCTAAACACCGGGGAGCTGTTTTTT	CASSFGGPLNTGELFF
TRBV5-1	TRBJ1-3	TRBD1	few	TGCGCCAGCAGCTTGCAGGGGGATGGAAACACCATATATTTT	CASSLQGDGNTIYF
TRBV18	TRBJ2-3	.	.	TGTGCCAGCTCACCAAGCAGGGGCACAGATACGCAGTATTTT	CASSPSRGTDTQYF
TRBV19	TRBJ1-2	.	.	TGTGCCAGTAGGCCTGGTTCGCAGGGGAGAGCTAACTATGGCTACACCTTC	CASRPGSQGRANYGYTF
TRBV19	TRBJ2-7	.	.	TGTGCCAGTAGTAATACAGCCTACAATTCCTACGAGCAGTACTTC	CASSNTAYNSYEQYF
TRBV4-1	TRBJ1-2	.	once	TGCGCCAGCAGCCAAGAAGGCCCAGGGCGGTATGGCTACACCTTC	CASSQEGPGRYGYTF
TRBV7-3	TRBJ2-7	TRBD2	once	TGTGCCAGCAGCGTGAGCGGGGGTAGCTACGAGCAGTACTTC	CASSVSGGSYEQYF
TRBV6-1	TRBJ1-4	.	.	TGTGCCAGCAGTGACCCTACCCCTGGAAAACTGTTTTTT	CASSDPTPGKLFF
TRBV7-3	TRBJ1-1	.	.	TGTGCCAGCAGCTTAATAGGGAGGAACACTGAAGCTTTCTTT	CASSLIGRNTEAFF
TRBV7-2	TRBJ2-7	.	.	TGTGCCAGCAGCTTAGAGGTCTGGGGGGCCGATTCCTACGAGCAGTACTTC	CASSLEVWGADSYEQYF
TRBV5-6	TRBJ2-3	.	.	TGTGCCAGCAGCCGGACGGTACGCACAGATACGCAGTATTTT	CASSRTVRTDTQYF
TRBV19	TRBJ1-1	.	.	TGTGCCAGTAGTAGGAATGGGGGTACTGAAGCTTTCTTT	CASSRNGGTEAFF
TRBV6-6	TRBJ1-2	.	.	TGTGCCAGCAACCCCGACGGACCTAACTATGGCTACACCTTC	CASNPDGPNYGYTF
TRBV7-2	TRBJ2-3	TRBD2	.	TGTGCCAGCAGCTTTGTAAGCGGGGGGGCAGCAGATACGCAGTATTTT	CASSFVSGGAADTQYF
TRBV10-3	TRBJ1-1	.	.	TGTGCCATCAGTGGCAGGGACCTTGAAGCTTTCTTT	CAISGRDLEAFF
TRBV7-2	TRBJ2-3	TRBD2	once	TGTGCCAGCAGTCAGGGACTAGCGGGGGGTGGGGATACGCAGTATTTT	CASSQGLAGGGDTQYF
TRBV6-5	TRBJ2-7	TRBD2	.	TGTGCCAGCAGTTACTCCAGTGGGGGGGTGGTCTACGAGCAGTACTTC	CASSYSSGGVVYEQYF
TRBV12-3/TRBV12-4	TRBJ2-7	.	.	TGTGCCAGCAGTTCGGGGGCCCCCTCCGAGCAGTACTTC	CASSSGAPSEQYF
TRBV27	TRBJ2-2	.	once	TGTGCCAGCAGTCCCAGGGGCACCGGGGAGCTGTTTTTT	CASSPRGTGELFF
TRBV19	TRBJ1-6	TRBD1	.	TGTGCCAGTAGTGGGACAGTTAATTCACCCCTCCACTTT	CASSGTVNSPLHF
TRBV12-5	TRBJ1-6	.	.	TGTGCTAGTGGTTTTGACATTTCACCCCTCCACTTT	CASGFDISPLHF
TRBV5-1	TRBJ1-6	.	.	TGCGCCAGCAGCTTGGGATGGGGGTCACCCCTCCACTTT	CASSLGWGSPLHF
TRBV11-1	TRBJ2-7	.	.	TGTGCCAGCAGCAAAGGGGACTCCTACGAGCAGTACTTC	CASSKGDSYEQYF
TRBV19	TRBJ1-5	.	.	TGTGCCAGTAGTATAGGGCAGGGAAGCAATCAGCCCCAGCATTTT	CASSIGQGSNQPQHF
TRBV7-3	TRBJ2-6	TRBD1	.	TGTGCCAGCAGCTTAGGGACAGGAGGTGGTGGGGCCAACGTCCTGACTTTC	CASSLGTGGGGANVLTF
TRBV24-1	TRBJ2-1	.	.	TGTGCCACCAGTGCAGACGTCCTGGATGAGCAGTTCTTC	CATSADVLDEQFF
TRBV19	TRBJ1-3	.	.	TGTGCCAGTATGGGGGACACCATATATTTT	CASMGDTIYF
TRBV18	TRBJ1-3	TRBD1	.	TGTGCCAGCTCACCGCGACAGGGTGAAGGAAACACCATATATTTT	CASSPRQGEGNTIYF
TRBV14	TRBJ2-1	TRBD1	.	TGTGCCAGCAGCCGCCAACAGGGGGTACTCTACAATGAGCAGTTCTTC	CASSRQQGVLYNEQFF